Listed here are 2 T cell receptor beta chains from one sample, sequenced in a study of blood T cell repertoires in COVID-19 (dated by TCRdb to the early 2020s). The library was obtained by the immunoSEQ multiplex PCR assay. Drawn from immuneACCESS, this table holds only the in-frame rearrangements with V and J called that TCRdb kept. Clones are partly lost; checked studies trace under half to an unresolved V gene and leave the rest unexplained. Within this sample are about 83,000 clones, with roughly 86% of them counted one time only. Of the sample, 7% to 9% falls within the top ten clones. The sequencing sample was made of peripheral blood. The receptors were gathered from a man aged 80 or over with active or convalescent COVID-19.

Comments on this clone: Additional DNA sequences in this sample encode the identical CDR3. This chain connects TRBV6-5 to TRBJ1-5; tentative D call: TRBD1 (6 bases). Germline CDR1 reads MNHEY; CDR2 reads SVGAGI. This CDR3 spans 13 amino acids. V lost 8 bases to trimming and J lost 3 bases, with 11 bases between them. CDR3 protein: CASRRGNNQPQHF. DNA for the CDR3: TGTGCCAGCCGCAGGGGTAACAATCAGCCCCAGCATTTT.

The chain combines TRBV7-9 with TRBJ2-7, with 7 bases that match TRBD1. Germline V CDR1 and CDR2: SEHNR, FQNEAQ (reference sequence). This CDR3 comprises 12 residues. V was pared by 5 bases and J by 5 bases, with 3 bases of the junction left unmatched. The CDR3 loop reads CASSPTGNEQYV. The CDR3 nucleotides read TGTGCCAGCAGCCCGACAGGGAACGAGCAGTACGTC.